This T cell receptor (beta chain) comes out of a study of T-cell memory formation after mild COVID-19. For the study at large: Largely, TCR clusters stayed within a single donor. Study conclusions and caveats: Researchers report contracting CD4+ clones mostly in CM and EM, with CD8+ clones in EMRA. Pre-infection memory already had some responding clones, implying cross-reactive memory joined.

Barcoded TCR alpha and TCR beta cDNA libraries with UMIs came from 5'RACE using constant-segment primers. TCRdb re-derived calls from the 5' RACE reads in MiXCR, one entry per CDR3 protein. The sample includes 40,000 to 60,000 distinct CDR3 sequences, roughly 27% seen only once; the top ten take 43%. Turning to this clonotype: Antigen specificity is unknown.

Germline V CDR1 and CDR2: SGHVS, FQNEAQ. Trimming removed 5 bases at V and 7 bases at J, with 6 bases between. This CDR3 has 11 residues. This rearrangement joins TRBV7-8 to TRBJ2-1, with D uncertain. The receptor was derived from a man aged 18 to 29 who had mild COVID-19 (a few samples of this study predate the infection). Cell type and time point are not known. The sequenced sample was PBMCs or a T cell subset sorted from them (not recorded which). The CDR3: CASSRVNEQFF. CDR3 DNA: TGTGCCAGCAGCCGGGTGAATGAGCAGTTCTTC. Full variable domain (outside the CDR3, taken from reference TRBV7-8 and TRBJ2-1): GAGVSQSPRYKVAKRGQDVALRCDPISGHVSLFWYQQALGQGPEFLTYFQNEAQLDKSGLPSDRFFAERPEGSVSTLKIQRTQQEDSAVYLCASSRVNEQFFGPGTRLTVL.